Each of the 30 T cell receptor beta chains below was sequenced from the same sample in a study of blood T cell repertoires in COVID-19. The table came from immunoSEQ multiplex PCR; TCRdb's copy has only in-frame clones and leaves some out. Of fewer than 200,000 clones in the sample, approximately 86% were seen once. Sequenced sample: peripheral blood. Every receptor here comes from an elderly woman with COVID-19, enrolled during active disease.

This chain uses TRBV12-3 or TRBV12-4 with TRBJ1-2; TRBD1 might be the D (5 bases). Trimming shortened V by 4 bases and J by 7 bases, and 10 bases separated the two germline ends. The CDR3 has 12 amino acids. The CDR3 region has the DNA TGTGCCAGCAGTTGGGGGGGTGGTGGCTACACCTTC. It yields the protein CASSWGGGGYTF.

As for this clone: At one boundary the junction diverges from the germline segment, which might be a read error. CDR3 amino acids: CASSSVRLGTGSPWVGTVF. CDR3 sequence (DNA): TGTGCCAGCAGCTCGGTAAGGTTGGGGACAGGTTCCCCCTGGGTGGGGACTGTTTTT. This rearrangement joins TRBV5-4 to TRBJ1-4; 8 positions match TRBD1. Per the germline V gene, CDR1 is SGHNT and CDR2 is YYREEE (reference sequence). The CDR3 loop spans 19 amino acids.

This clone was observed a few times. The chain links TRBV28 to TRBJ2-2, with 8 positions matching TRBD1. The CDR3 runs to 16 residues. Trimming cost V 2 bases and J 5 bases; bases outside gene matches: 7. From germline, CDR1 is MDHEN and CDR2 SYDVKM. The CDR3 sequence: CASSLAGGQDTGELFF. In DNA, the CDR3 is TGTGCCAGCAGTTTAGCAGGGGGCCAGGATACCGGGGAGCTGTTTTTT.

V is TRBV27 and J is TRBJ1-2, with D tentatively TRBD1 (5 bases). CDR1 and CDR2 from the germline V gene are MNHEY and SMNVEV (reference sequence). The CDR3 totals 14 residues. V lost 5 bases and J lost 8, with 18 bases in between. The CDR3 loop reads CASSPTPGVGGYTF. Here the CDR3 DNA reads TGTGCCAGCAGTCCAACCCCGGGGGTTGGAGGCTACACCTTC.

The chain combines TRBV19 with TRBJ1-2, with D possibly being TRBD1 (5 bases). Germline V CDR1 and CDR2: LNHDA, SQIVND (reference sequence). The CDR3 sequence is 13 residues long. Trimming shortened V by 10 bases and J by 3 bases, and 15 bases separated the two germline ends. The CDR3 loop is CAIQGGEDYGYTF. The CDR3 DNA is TGTGCCATCCAGGGTGGAGAGGACTATGGCTACACCTTC.

The V and J genes are TRBV3-1 (or the pseudogene TRBV3-2) and TRBJ1-2; 7 nucleotides agree with TRBD1. V dropped 3 bases and J dropped 4; count of bases not matched to a gene: 5. This CDR3 is built from 14 residues. CDR1 is LGHDT, CDR2 YNNKEL, per germline (reference sequence). The CDR3 sequence is CASSQATGTYGYTF. Written as DNA, the CDR3 is TGTGCCAGCAGCCAGGCGACAGGGACCTATGGCTACACCTTC.

The rearrangement uses TRBV6-5 and TRBJ2-3, with D unresolved. Trimming stripped 4 bases from V and 0 bases from J, with 11 bases between. The CDR3 loop spans 15 amino acids. The germline CDR1 and CDR2 sequences are MNHEY and SVGAGI. This CDR3 is CASSFSITSTDTQYF. CDR3 bases: TGTGCCAGCAGTTTCTCTATTACTAGCACAGATACGCAGTATTTT.

This chain connects TRBV5-5 to TRBJ2-1; TRBD2 aligns across 13 bases. The germline V gene encodes CDR1 SGHKS and CDR2 YYEKEE (reference sequence). The ends lost 3 bases at V and 3 bases at J; junction bases unmatched: 3. The CDR3 contains 16 residues. CDR3 protein: CASSSRLAGGYNEQFF. The CDR3 nucleotides read TGTGCCAGCAGCTCCAGACTAGCGGGAGGCTACAATGAGCAGTTCTTC.

This clone showed up just once. This chain connects TRBV28 to TRBJ2-7; D is uncertain. V was shortened by 8 bases and J by 1 base, with 9 bases between the two germline ends. In germline, CDR1 is MDHEN, CDR2 SYDVKM. The CDR3 is 12 residues long. The DNA of the CDR3 is TGTGCCAGCCACCGAGTTTCCTACGAGCAGTACTTC. It translates to CASHRVSYEQYF.

This chain uses TRBV27 with TRBJ2-7; 11 nucleotides line up with TRBD2. This CDR3 comprises 16 residues. The germline gives CDR1 MNHEY, CDR2 SMNVEV (reference sequence). The V segment lost 5 bases and the J segment 5 bases; nucleotides outside the gene matches: 11. The CDR3 DNA reads TGTGCCAGCAGTCTTACCGTAGCGGGAGGGCGGGACGAGCAGTACTTC. Encoded protein: CASSLTVAGGRDEQYF.

V is TRBV12-3 or TRBV12-4 and J is TRBJ1-5; no reliable D call. Between the trimmed V and J ends, which lost 3 bases and 5 bases, there was a span of 5 bases. The CDR3 runs to 12 residues. This CDR3 is CASSLRDQPQHF. The CDR3 DNA sequence: TGTGCCAGCAGTTTGCGGGATCAGCCCCAGCATTTT.

This clone was found a few times. This chain connects TRBV10-2 to TRBJ1-5; D unclear. The CDR3 covers 14 residues. The V gene's germline CDR1 is WSHSY and CDR2 SAAADI. V gave up 8 bases and J gave up 7 bases, with 18 bases separating them. The CDR3 here is CASGLSPGDQPQHF. CDR3 coding DNA: TGCGCCAGCGGTCTGTCCCCAGGTGACCAGCCCCAGCATTTT.

This clone was found once. The CDR3 is CATSWGPQPQHF. The DNA for the CDR3 is TGTGCCACGAGTTGGGGGCCTCAGCCCCAGCATTTT. V and J are TRBV28 and TRBJ1-5; tentatively, D is TRBD1 (6 bases). Deletions cut 10 bases from V and 6 bases from J, with 13 bases between. Germline V CDR1 and CDR2: MDHEN, SYDVKM. The CDR3 sequence is 12 residues long.

Turning to this clone: One end of the junction does not line up with germline, which may come from a read error. The chain links TRBV5-6 to TRBJ2-7; 8 bases are a match to TRBD2. Per the germline V gene, CDR1 is SGHDT and CDR2 is YYEEEE. The CDR3 length is 16 residues. The CDR3 bases are TGTGCCAGCAGCCAATCCCCCCGATCTAGCGGGCCTCACATGCACTTC. It codes for CASSQSPRSSGPHMHF. Complete variable domain (other parts from reference TRBV5-6 and TRBJ2-7): DAGVTQSPTHLIKTRGQQVTLRCSPKSGHDTVSWYQQALGQGPQFIFQYYEEEERQRGNFPDRFSGHQFPNYSSELNVNALLLGDSALYLCASSQSPRSSGPHMHFGPGTRLTVT.

The rearrangement links TRBV5-1 to TRBJ1-5; D is unresolved. CDR1 is SGHRS and CDR2 is YFSETQ in the germline V gene. This CDR3 spans 15 amino acids. The germline V and J ends were trimmed by 2 bases and 4 bases, with 13 bases remaining between them. CDR3 sequence (DNA): TGCGCCAGCAGCTTCGGAGGAGGGAGGAATCAGCCCCAGCATTTT. As protein: CASSFGGGRNQPQHF.

The chain links TRBV5-1 to TRBJ2-7, with TRBD1 identical over 7 bases. V lost 4 bases and J lost 2; bases outside the gene matches: 6. CDR1 SGHRS and CDR2 YFSETQ come from the germline V gene. There are 14 residues in the CDR3. The CDR3 DNA follows: TGCGCCAGCAGCGTGACAGGGCCCCCCTACGAGCAGTACTTC. Its protein product is CASSVTGPPYEQYF.

This clone was found once. Other DNA sequences within the sample encode an identical CDR3. V is TRBV3-1 (or the pseudogene TRBV3-2) and J is TRBJ1-1; 11 bases are a match to TRBD1. The junction had 1 base not matched to a gene; V was cut back by 1 base and J by 6 bases. The CDR3 contains 14 residues. Germline V gene lookup returns CDR1 LGHDT and CDR2 YNNKEL (reference sequence). The CDR3 loop reads CASSQAGQGAEAFF. The CDR3, as DNA: TGTGCCAGCAGCCAAGCGGGACAGGGGGCTGAAGCTTTCTTT.

V and J are TRBV10-1 and TRBJ1-4; D perhaps matches TRBD1 (6 bases). V dropped 4 bases and J dropped 5 bases, with 11 bases sitting between them. The germline V gene has CDR1 WNHNN and CDR2 SYGVQD (reference sequence). The CDR3 has 14 residues. CDR3 DNA: TGCGCCAGCAGTGCCGGACAGAGCAATGAAAAACTGTTTTTT. It translates to CASSAGQSNEKLFF.

The genes are TRBV20-1 and TRBJ2-3; 7 bases line up with TRBD2. The CDR3 covers 11 residues. Germline lookup yields CDR1 DFQATT and CDR2 SNEGSKA (reference sequence). With V trimmed by 6 bases and J by 6 bases, 3 bases remained unmatched. Here the CDR3 DNA reads TGCAGTGCAGAGCGGGACGATACGCAGTATTTT. Its translation is CSAERDDTQYF.

The chain carries TRBV6-8 and TRBJ2-1; a weak D match, TRBD1 (7 bases). From germline, CDR1 is MNHGY and CDR2 SAAAGT. This CDR3 is built from 13 residues. V lost 4 bases to trimming and J lost 7 bases, with 11 bases between them. CDR3 protein: CASSFRGANEQFF. The DNA of the CDR3 is TGTGCCAGCAGTTTCAGGGGGGCGAATGAGCAGTTCTTC.

This rearrangement joins TRBV7-3 to TRBJ1-6; 10 bases are a match to TRBD1. CDR1 and CDR2 from the germline V gene are SGHTA and FQGTGA. Trimming cost V 5 bases and J 8 bases; bases outside gene matches: 3. This CDR3 spans 14 amino acids. Here the CDR3 reads CASSIDRGHSPLHF. DNA for the CDR3: TGTGCCAGCAGCATAGACAGGGGGCATTCACCCCTCCACTTT. Full variable domain (outside the CDR3, taken from reference TRBV7-3 and TRBJ1-6): GAGVSQTPSNKVTEKGKYVELRCDPISGHTALYWYRQSLGQGPEFLIYFQGTGAADDSGLPNDRFFAVRPEGSVSTLKIQRTERGDSAVYLCASSIDRGHSPLHFGNGTRLTVT.

This clone occurred once. The rearrangement links TRBV20-1 to TRBJ2-1, with 11 bases identical to TRBD2. Germline V gene data show CDR1 as DFQATT and CDR2 as SNEGSKA (reference sequence). CDR3 size: 14 residues. Trimming cost V 3 bases and J 6 bases; bases outside gene matches: 4. CDR3 protein: CSASWLAGGNEQFF. The CDR3 nucleotides read TGCAGTGCTAGTTGGCTAGCGGGGGGCAATGAGCAGTTCTTC.

There are a few counts of this clone. The chain uses TRBV10-1 and TRBJ1-4; no firm D call. The V gene's germline CDR1 is WNHNN and CDR2 SYGVQD (reference sequence). Trimming cost V 4 bases and J 8 bases, with 11 bases left between them. There are 13 residues in the CDR3. The CDR3 region is CASSASGREKLFF. The CDR3 DNA is TGCGCCAGCAGTGCCTCGGGAAGGGAAAAACTGTTTTTT.

The chain employs TRBV10-3 and TRBJ1-4; maybe TRBD1 (6 bases). Germline lookup yields CDR1 ENHRY and CDR2 SYGVKD. The CDR3 totals 14 residues. Between the trimmed V and J ends, which lost 0 bases and 10 bases, there was a span of 12 bases. CDR3 protein: CAISESGGQGKLFF. As DNA, the CDR3 is TGTGCCATCAGTGAGTCCGGGGGGCAGGGAAAACTGTTTTTT.

The rearrangement uses TRBV18 and TRBJ1-5; no definite D call. This CDR3 spans 14 amino acids. V lost 6 bases and J lost 2, with 11 bases in between. Germline values: CDR1 KGHSH, CDR2 LQKENI. CDR3 nucleotide sequence: TGTGCCAGCTCCCCGATACCGGGCAATCAGCCCCAGCATTTT. Translating gives CASSPIPGNQPQHF. Full variable domain (missing parts from reference TRBV18 and TRBJ1-5): NAGVMQNPRHLVRRRGQEARLRCSPMKGHSHVYWYRQLPEEGLKFMVYLQKENIIDESGMPKERFSAEFPKEGPSILRIQQVVRGDSAAYFCASSPIPGNQPQHFGDGTRLSIL.

Written as DNA, the CDR3 is TGTGCCAGCAGCCAAGATCAAAGGGGGATTGGTGCTTTCTTT. As protein: CASSQDQRGIGAFF. The chain employs TRBV3-1 (or the pseudogene TRBV3-2) and TRBJ1-1; D might be TRBD1 (6 bases). Germline CDR1 and CDR2: LGHDT and YNNKEL (reference sequence). The CDR3 totals 14 residues. Trimming cost V 0 bases and J 11 bases, with 16 bases left between them.

This chain joins TRBV29-1 and TRBJ1-1; 9 nucleotides align to TRBD1. Germline values: CDR1 SQVTM, CDR2 ANQGSEA. The V gene end was trimmed by 7 bases and the J gene end by 2 bases; junction bases not matched to a gene: 5. The CDR3 runs 13 residues. The CDR3 is CSAEGQGNTEAFF. CDR3 bases: TGCAGCGCCGAGGGACAGGGAAACACTGAAGCTTTCTTT.

The chain links TRBV3-1 (or the pseudogene TRBV3-2) to TRBJ2-5; TRBD2 matches 11 bases. V trimming: 7 bases; J trimming: 7 bases; junction bases outside the gene matches: 11. Germline CDR1 reads LGHDT; CDR2 reads YNNKEL (reference sequence). The CDR3 extends over 15 amino acids. CDR3 DNA sequence: TGTGCCAGCAAAACTAGCGGGGGTCCACGGGGGACCCAGTACTTC. Translating gives CASKTSGGPRGTQYF.

CDR3 sequence reads: CASSESWDRGYTF. As DNA, the CDR3 is TGCGCCAGCAGTGAGTCATGGGACAGGGGCTACACCTTC. The rearrangement joins TRBV10-1 to TRBJ1-2, with 8 bases identical to TRBD1. Germline V gene sequence: CDR1 WNHNN, CDR2 SYGVQD (reference sequence). The CDR3 consists of 13 residues. Unmatched junction bases numbered 2, after V lost 0 bases and J lost 8 bases.

The chain has TRBV9 and TRBJ2-1; 7 bases match TRBD1. The CDR3 contains 15 residues. The germline CDR1 and CDR2 sequences are SGDLS and YYNGEE. V shed 0 bases, J shed 4 bases, and the junction held 4 bases outside the gene matches. The CDR3 DNA follows: TGTGCCAGCAGCGTAGGGGCAGGGGGTTACAATGAGCAGTTCTTC. This gives the protein CASSVGAGGYNEQFF.